This T cell receptor beta chain originates from a study of Tregs in tolerant kidney transplant recipients (dated by TCRdb to the late 2010s). About the study as a whole: TCRbeta sequencing was used in the study to identify donor-specific regulatory T cells before combined kidney and bone marrow transplantation, and the identified cells were then tracked after transplant. TCRbeta repertoire sequencing was used in a few healthy controls to compare several methods for expanding Tregs specific for an allogeneic donor. The study at large found these results: Biological reproducibility was not examined directly, but technical replication error appeared to be minimal. Expanding Tregs with activated donor B cells appeared to identify the most biologically relevant and donor-specific TCRbeta repertoire. Because only a small number of patients were included, the study had limitations, and the results will need to be validated in larger populations as well as under other immunosuppression protocols.

The germline V gene specifies SGHTA as CDR1 and FQGTGA as CDR2. V is trimmed back by 5 bases and J by 4 bases, and the junction contains 1 base that no gene match accounts for. From the cysteine through the phenylalanine, the CDR3 covers 14 amino acids. The kept DNA is CDR3 alone, 42 bases in frame from the first base. For TCRbeta CDR3 sequencing, genomic DNA was extracted from sorted cells using the QIAGEN DNeasy Blood and Tissue Kit. High-throughput TCRbeta CDR3 sequencing, including PCR amplification with bias correction and internal controls, was performed commercially through immunoSEQ. In the paper's pipeline: Unique productive TCRbeta sequences were defined by CDR3 nucleotide sequence when primers matched and otherwise by CDR3 amino acid sequence together with Vbeta and Jbeta genes. To correct sorting error, sequences shared between sorted populations at a frequency ratio of 2:1 or less were removed; the rest were assigned to the higher population. A sequence counted as donor-reactive if, in CFSE-low cells, the sequence had a frequency of at least 0.01% and was expanded at least 5-fold compared with unstimulated cells. Jensen-Shannon divergence calculated on the top 100 TCRbeta sequences ranked by frequency was used to measure repertoire divergence. For any sample with multiple sequencing runs, sorting error was corrected in each run separately before the runs were pooled. Held by TCRdb, this immuneACCESS table contains in-frame sequences only and omits some clones. Under half of the omission traces to an unresolved V gene where checked; the cause of the rest is unknown. From that table come the V and J calls and clone size; the DNA was used to work out D and trimming. Within this sample are fewer than 20,000 clones, with 65% to 90% of them counted one time only. The biggest ten clones account for 2.5% of the sample.

This clone was observed a few times. Its target antigen remains unknown. Base qualities are not at hand, and no much larger clone is one base apart. Unstimulated Tregs (CD4+CD25+CD127-), CD4+ non-Tregs (CD4+CD25-), CD4 and CD8 cells were FACS-sorted from thawed PBMCs. Thawed PBMCs were rested overnight at 37 degrees C with 150 to 200 IU/ml IL-2 before Treg sorting. Blood from healthy controls was obtained either as purchased buffy coats or from healthy volunteers. Healthy control blood was processed to PBMCs by Ficoll density gradient and cryopreserved, and patient PBMCs were collected before and after transplant.

This chain is built from TRBV7-3 and TRBJ2-3; TRBD2 agrees with 12 junctional bases. The sequence was collected from a human donor in good health. Specimen: Tregs from blood. The DNA reads TGTGCCAGCAGCCCTAGCGGGAGGGCAGATACGCAGTATTTT. This codes for CASSPSGRADTQYF.